The clone carrying this T cell receptor (beta chain) was observed a handful of times. The data derive from a study of shared clonotypes between healthy human individuals. Only in-frame clones appear in the TCRdb table, and some are missing; sequencing was by immunoSEQ multiplex PCR. In the table there are approximately 470,000 clones, approximately 78% of which are singletons. The CDR3 has 16 amino acids. V lost 2 bases to trimming and J lost 0 bases, with 14 bases between them. Germline V gene data show CDR1 as SGHVS and CDR2 as FNYEAQ. This clonotype originated in a middle-aged woman in good health. Some clones in this sample may be carry-over from other donors' samples. Sequencing used PBMCs. The chain uses TRBV7-6 and TRBJ2-7; D uncertain. This CDR3 reads CASSLSSRAVSYEQYF. The CDR3, as DNA: TGTGCCAGCAGCTTAAGCTCCCGGGCGGTCTCCTACGAGCAGTACTTC.